What follows describes a single T cell receptor (beta chain). What it binds is not known. This CDR3 has 17 residues. V was pared by 7 bases and J by 4 bases, with 7 bases of the junction left unmatched. The germline gives CDR1 LNHDA, CDR2 SQIVND (reference sequence). This sample was included in a study of shared clonotypes between healthy human individuals. Study findings and constraints: Represented genetic and exposure-history diversity was restricted by having few donors. For naive CD4 cells, around 5.1% of clonotypes were shared across a few donors.

Assay: immunoSEQ multiplex PCR; the TCRdb copy retains only in-frame clones and omits some. The top ten clones hold about 0.35% of a sample with more than 1,200,000 clones, 97% to 99% of them seen once. The study separated CD4+ cells into CD45RA+ naive and CD45RA-negative memory subsets. The specimen sequenced was naive CD4+ T cells sorted from blood. The subset is: CD45RA+ positively selected. This sequence originates from a man younger than 45 in good health. This rearrangement joins TRBV19 to TRBJ2-1; TRBD2 matches 16 bases. The CDR3 loop is CASTLGLAGGGYNEQFF. CDR3 bases: TGTGCCAGTACCCTGGGACTAGCGGGAGGGGGGTACAATGAGCAGTTCTTC.